These T cell receptor beta chains were read from a single sample in a study of regulatory T cells in long-lasting Graves disease. TCRdb called the multiplex PCR reads again in MiXCR, with one record for every CDR3 protein. The table records 550,000 or so distinct CDR3 sequences, 9.5% to 15% of them present only once. The sample was also linked to a second study, of T cells in Graves' hyperthyroidism and ophthalmopathy.

This specimen consisted of peripheral blood mononuclear cells (PBMCs), obtained at new diagnosis, from a patient treated with antithyroid drugs. The receptors were gathered from a woman aged 25 to 39 with Graves disease. Both conserved end residues are part of each CDR3. The order of the fields is clone size, CDR3 length, V gene, J gene, D gene, CDR3 protein, CDR3 DNA. D genes are given only for firm matches. Expanded clones get a size class; other rows say once, few or many, or leave the size out.

clone_size: many; cdr3_length: 12; v_call: TRBV29-1; j_call: TRBJ2-1; d_call: TRBD2; cdr3_aa: CSVWTSGNEQFF; cdr3_nt: TGCAGCGTTTGGACTAGCGGGAATGAGCAGTTCTTC
clone_size: many; cdr3_length: 17; v_call: TRBV20-1; j_call: TRBJ1-2; d_call: TRBD1; cdr3_aa: CSAFPPPGTGQGDGYTF; cdr3_nt: TGCAGTGCTTTCCCGCCTCCCGGGACAGGACAGGGGGATGGCTACACCTTC
clone_size: many; cdr3_length: 13; v_call: TRBV7-2; j_call: TRBJ1-2; d_call: .; cdr3_aa: CASSLNRDYGYTF; cdr3_nt: TGTGCCAGCAGCTTAAACAGGGACTATGGCTACACCTTC
clone_size: many; cdr3_length: 14; v_call: TRBV29-1; j_call: TRBJ2-1; d_call: TRBD2; cdr3_aa: CSVTSGRVYNEQFF; cdr3_nt: TGCAGCGTGACTAGCGGGAGGGTCTACAATGAGCAGTTCTTC
clone_size: few; cdr3_length: 14; v_call: TRBV18; j_call: TRBJ2-5; d_call: .; cdr3_aa: CASSPSNRQETQYF; cdr3_nt: TGTGCCAGCTCACCAAGTAACCGTCAAGAGACCCAGTACTTC
clone_size: few; cdr3_length: 15; v_call: TRBV7-2; j_call: TRBJ2-7; d_call: .; cdr3_aa: CASSSTYGTVYEQYF; cdr3_nt: TGTGCCAGCAGCTCTACTTATGGGACGGTATACGAGCAGTACTTC
clone_size: few; cdr3_length: 15; v_call: TRBV27; j_call: TRBJ2-2; d_call: TRBD2; cdr3_aa: CASSLSGSHTGELFF; cdr3_nt: TGTGCCAGCAGTTTAAGCGGGAGTCACACCGGGGAGCTGTTTTTT
clone_size: many; cdr3_length: 14; v_call: TRBV2; j_call: TRBJ1-2; d_call: .; cdr3_aa: CASSERARNYGYTF; cdr3_nt: TGTGCCAGCAGTGAAAGGGCAAGAAACTATGGCTACACCTTC
clone_size: many; cdr3_length: 14; v_call: TRBV5-1; j_call: TRBJ2-6; d_call: .; cdr3_aa: CATCPVSGANVLTF; cdr3_nt: TGCGCCACGTGTCCGGTCTCTGGGGCCAACGTCCTGACTTTC
clone_size: many; cdr3_length: 14; v_call: TRBV12-3/TRBV12-4; j_call: TRBJ2-5; d_call: .; cdr3_aa: CASSQQGGGETQYF; cdr3_nt: TGTGCCAGCAGTCAACAGGGGGGGGGGGAGACCCAGTACTTC
clone_size: many; cdr3_length: 14; v_call: TRBV28; j_call: TRBJ2-5; d_call: .; cdr3_aa: CASSFSGSQETQYF; cdr3_nt: TGTGCCAGCAGTTTTAGCGGCAGCCAAGAGACCCAGTACTTC
clone_size: .; cdr3_length: 14; v_call: TRBV7-9; j_call: TRBJ2-7; d_call: .; cdr3_aa: CASSLEDRPYEQYF; cdr3_nt: TGTGCCAGCAGCTTAGAGGACAGACCTTACGAGCAGTACTTC
clone_size: many; cdr3_length: 15; v_call: TRBV2; j_call: TRBJ2-2; d_call: .; cdr3_aa: CASSGGTENTGELFF; cdr3_nt: TGTGCCAGCAGTGGAGGGACGGAGAACACCGGGGAGCTGTTTTTT
clone_size: many; cdr3_length: 12; v_call: TRBV2; j_call: TRBJ2-7; d_call: TRBD2; cdr3_aa: CASRASGREEYF; cdr3_nt: TGTGCCAGCAGGGCCAGTGGGCGGGAGGAGTACTTC
clone_size: many; cdr3_length: 14; v_call: TRBV20-1; j_call: TRBJ2-1; d_call: TRBD2; cdr3_aa: CSATVPSGNNEQFF; cdr3_nt: TGCAGTGCTACCGTGCCTAGCGGAAACAATGAGCAGTTCTTC
clone_size: few; cdr3_length: 16; v_call: TRBV28; j_call: TRBJ2-4; d_call: TRBD1; cdr3_aa: CASSPGQALAKNIQYF; cdr3_nt: TGTGCCAGCAGCCCCGGACAGGCACTAGCCAAAAACATTCAGTACTTC
clone_size: .; cdr3_length: 18; v_call: TRBV7-2; j_call: TRBJ2-1; d_call: .; cdr3_aa: CASSLVYRGLGSINEQFF; cdr3_nt: TGTGCCAGCAGCTTAGTGTATCGTGGGCTAGGAAGTATAAATGAGCAGTTCTTC
clone_size: .; cdr3_length: 12; v_call: TRBV15; j_call: TRBJ2-2; d_call: .; cdr3_aa: CATSRPYGELFF; cdr3_nt: TGTGCCACCAGCAGACCTTATGGGGAGCTGTTTTTT
clone_size: many; cdr3_length: 14; v_call: TRBV27; j_call: TRBJ2-1; d_call: TRBD1; cdr3_aa: CASKGGQASNEQFF; cdr3_nt: TGTGCCAGCAAGGGGGGACAGGCGAGTAATGAGCAGTTCTTC
clone_size: many; cdr3_length: 14; v_call: TRBV12-3/TRBV12-4; j_call: TRBJ1-2; d_call: .; cdr3_aa: CASGRRLYSGGYTF; cdr3_nt: TGTGCCAGTGGACGGCGCCTTTATTCAGGTGGCTACACCTTC
clone_size: .; cdr3_length: 21; v_call: TRBV7-8; j_call: TRBJ2-6; d_call: .; cdr3_aa: CASSLVGWVQGQGSGANVLTF; cdr3_nt: TGTGCCAGCAGCTTAGTGGGTTGGGTTCAGGGTCAGGGCTCTGGGGCCAACGTCCTGACTTTC
clone_size: many; cdr3_length: 15; v_call: TRBV11-3; j_call: TRBJ2-3; d_call: .; cdr3_aa: CASSFWGGATDTQYF; cdr3_nt: TGTGCCAGCAGCTTTTGGGGGGGGGCCACAGATACGCAGTATTTT
clone_size: many; cdr3_length: 16; v_call: TRBV20-1; j_call: TRBJ2-1; d_call: .; cdr3_aa: CSARDSGGATYNEQFF; cdr3_nt: TGCAGTGCTAGAGATAGCGGCGGGGCCACCTACAATGAGCAGTTCTTC
clone_size: .; cdr3_length: 15; v_call: TRBV6-4; j_call: TRBJ2-3; d_call: .; cdr3_aa: CASSDSAFGGDTQYF; cdr3_nt: TGTGCCAGCAGTGACTCGGCATTCGGTGGAGATACGCAGTATTTT
clone_size: few; cdr3_length: 14; v_call: TRBV5-1; j_call: TRBJ1-2; d_call: .; cdr3_aa: CASSLEPEGYGYTF; cdr3_nt: TGCGCCAGCAGCTTGGAGCCGGAGGGCTATGGCTACACCTTC
clone_size: many; cdr3_length: 12; v_call: TRBV20-1; j_call: TRBJ2-5; d_call: .; cdr3_aa: CSARGMEETQYF; cdr3_nt: TGCAGTGCTAGAGGGATGGAAGAGACCCAGTACTTC
clone_size: .; cdr3_length: 18; v_call: TRBV28; j_call: TRBJ1-5; d_call: TRBD1; cdr3_aa: CASYYNRRGLSFNQPQHF; cdr3_nt: TGTGCCAGCTATTACAACAGGAGGGGGCTGAGCTTCAATCAGCCCCAGCATTTT
clone_size: many; cdr3_length: 15; v_call: TRBV18; j_call: TRBJ1-2; d_call: TRBD1; cdr3_aa: CASSPQGQAVYGYTF; cdr3_nt: TGTGCCAGCTCACCACAGGGACAGGCGGTCTATGGCTACACCTTC
clone_size: few; cdr3_length: 16; v_call: TRBV5-1; j_call: TRBJ2-1; d_call: .; cdr3_aa: CASSANLATPNNEQFF; cdr3_nt: TGCGCCAGCAGCGCCAACCTAGCGACCCCCAACAATGAGCAGTTCTTC
clone_size: few; cdr3_length: 13; v_call: TRBV2; j_call: TRBJ1-6; d_call: .; cdr3_aa: CASSGGRNSPLHF; cdr3_nt: TGTGCCAGCAGTGGTGGGCGGAATTCACCCCTCCACTTT
clone_size: .; cdr3_length: 13; v_call: TRBV27; j_call: TRBJ2-7; d_call: TRBD1; cdr3_aa: CASSPYRGYEQYF; cdr3_nt: TGTGCCAGCAGTCCGTACAGGGGGTACGAGCAGTACTTC
clone_size: many; cdr3_length: 15; v_call: TRBV7-2; j_call: TRBJ2-7; d_call: .; cdr3_aa: CASSLDWGSFYEQYF; cdr3_nt: TGTGCCAGCAGCTTGGACTGGGGTTCTTTCTACGAGCAGTACTTC
clone_size: many; cdr3_length: 14; v_call: TRBV6-5; j_call: TRBJ2-7; d_call: .; cdr3_aa: CASSLTWSSYEQYF; cdr3_nt: TGTGCCAGCAGTTTGACATGGAGCTCCTACGAGCAGTACTTC